This is a list of T cell receptor beta chains from one sample in a study of regulatory T cells in long-lasting Graves disease. TCRdb reprocessed the multiplex PCR reads via MiXCR and lists one record per CDR3 protein. This repertoire shows about 200,000 distinct CDR3 sequences, about a sixth found once; its top ten account for approximately 24%. This specimen was peripheral blood mononuclear cells (PBMCs), taken at new diagnosis, from a patient treated with antithyroid drugs. These receptors were collected from a female donor with Graves disease. The CDR3 runs from the conserved cysteine through the conserved F or W. A D gene is named only where the DNA matches it firmly. A clone size is listed for some rows: how often the clone was seen (once, few, many), or a class if it is expanded.

>TRBD2|TRBV5-1|TRBJ2-5|many
TGCGCCAGCAGCCCGGGGGGAGGCAGGCAAGAGACCCAGTACTTC
CASSPGGGRQETQYF
>.|TRBV11-2|TRBJ1-6|many
TGTGCCAGCAGGACGGGGTCCTATAATTCACCCCTCCACTTT
CASRTGSYNSPLHF
>.|TRBV28|TRBJ1-1|.
TGTGCCAGCAGTAAACGGACAGTCTGGGAAACTGAAGCTTTCTTT
CASSKRTVWETEAFF
>.|TRBV24-1|TRBJ2-5|many
TGTGCCACCAGTGATGAGATGGAGACCCAGTACTTC
CATSDEMETQYF
>.|TRBV30|TRBJ1-1|many
TGTGCCTGGAGTGTGACGCTGAACACTGAAGCTTTCTTT
CAWSVTLNTEAFF
>TRBD1|TRBV19|TRBJ1-5|many
TGTGCCAGTAGTATAACAGGGGTCGGCAATCAGCCCCAGCATTTT
CASSITGVGNQPQHF
>TRBD1|TRBV19|TRBJ1-1|many
TGTGCCAGCAGCTGGACAGGGGGCACTGAAGCTTTCTTT
CASSWTGGTEAFF
>TRBD1|TRBV29-1|TRBJ2-5|many
TGCAGCGTTGTGGTCCAGGGGGTAGAGACCCAGTACTTC
CSVVVQGVETQYF
>.|TRBV9|TRBJ1-5|many
TGTGCCAGCAGCGTACAACCCGATAGCAATCAGCCCCAGCATTTT
CASSVQPDSNQPQHF
>.|TRBV29-1|TRBJ2-5|many
TGCAGCGTTGAGGGTTTGGAGACCCAGTACTTC
CSVEGLETQYF
>.|TRBV3-1|TRBJ2-2|many
TGTGCCAGCAACCAAGGCGCCCTCATTTGGACCGGGGAGCTGTTTTTT
CASNQGALIWTGELFF
>TRBD1|TRBV4-1|TRBJ2-2|few
TGCGCCAGCAGCCAAGTTGGGACAGTCACCGGGGAGCTGTTTTTT
CASSQVGTVTGELFF
>.|TRBV25-1|TRBJ2-2|.
TGTGCCAGCAGTGAAAGCAGGGGCGGGGAGCTGTTTTTT
CASSESRGGELFF
>.|TRBV7-8|TRBJ1-2|many
TGTGCCAGCAGCGCAAGGGCCTACACCTTC
CASSARAYTF
>.|TRBV19|TRBJ2-3|.
TGTGCCAGTAGTATGATCGGCAGGGCCGATGGCACAGATACGCAGTATTTT
CASSMIGRADGTDTQYF
>.|TRBV7-9|TRBJ1-5|many
TGTGCCAGCAGCATTGCGGGGAACAGCAATCAGCCCCAGCATTTT
CASSIAGNSNQPQHF
>TRBD2|TRBV6-1|TRBJ2-1|many
TGTGCCAGCGCCAGGACTAGCGGAGAAAACAATGAGCAGTTCTTC
CASARTSGENNEQFF
>TRBD1|TRBV7-8|TRBJ1-2|many
TGTGCCAGCAGCCCAGACAGGGCCGAGGGCTACACCTTC
CASSPDRAEGYTF
>.|TRBV7-3|TRBJ2-2|few
TGTGCCAGCAGCTTAACGCCCCACACCGGGGAGCTGTTTTTT
CASSLTPHTGELFF
>.|TRBV12-3/TRBV12-4|TRBJ2-2|many
TGTGCCAGCAGGTGGGGATCGAACACCGGGGAGCTGTTTTTT
CASRWGSNTGELFF
>TRBD2|TRBV2|TRBJ2-2|many
TGTGCCAGCAGTGTCGGTAGCGGGACTATTATGATCACCGGGGAGCTGTTTTTT
CASSVGSGTIMITGELFF
>TRBD2|TRBV25-1|TRBJ2-1|many
TGTGCCAGCAGTGATACGGGACTAGAGCAGTTCTTC
CASSDTGLEQFF
>.|TRBV7-9|TRBJ2-1|.
TGTGCCACCCAGTCCAGCGGAGGGGGGGGGCCCAACAATGAGCAGTTCTTC
CATQSSGGGGPNNEQFF
>TRBD2|TRBV4-1|TRBJ2-2|.
TGCGCCAGCAGCCCTCGTCGACTAGCGGGAGGGGTCGGCACCGGGGAGCTGTTTTTT
CASSPRRLAGGVGTGELFF
>.|TRBV19|TRBJ1-1|many
TGTGCCAGTATTACCGGGACGGTGAACACTGAAGCTTTCTTT
CASITGTVNTEAFF
>.|TRBV11-3|TRBJ2-7|many
TGTGCCAGCAGCTTAGAAGGCAGGGGCTACGAGCAGTACTTC
CASSLEGRGYEQYF
>TRBD2|TRBV10-3|TRBJ2-5|many
TGTGCCACGGGAGCTAGCGGGTCACCTCAAGAGACCCAGTACTTC
CATGASGSPQETQYF
>TRBD1|TRBV28|TRBJ2-7|many
TGTGCCAGTTGGACCAGGGGGACCTACGAGCAGTACTTC
CASWTRGTYEQYF
>.|TRBV11-3|TRBJ2-4|many
TGTGCCAGCAGCCCCGAGGGGGTCTTAGCCAAAAACATTCAGTACTTC
CASSPEGVLAKNIQYF
>.|TRBV7-2|TRBJ1-4|.
TGTGCCAGCAGCCCCCGACGGGGGAATAATGAAAAACTGTTTTTT
CASSPRRGNNEKLFF
>TRBD1|TRBV12-3/TRBV12-4|TRBJ2-5|many
TGTGCCAGCAGCAAACGACAGGGGGTAGGAGAGACCCAGTACTTC
CASSKRQGVGETQYF
>TRBD2|TRBV7-2|TRBJ2-3|many
TGTGCCAGCAGCTTTCTAGCGGGTGAACGCTCAGATACGCAGTATTTT
CASSFLAGERSDTQYF
>TRBD1|TRBV20-1|TRBJ2-1|many
TGCAGTGCTAGATCAGCCGGGACAGGGGAGAATGAGCAGTTCTTC
CSARSAGTGENEQFF